These 2 T cell receptor beta chains were all obtained from the same sample, sequenced in a study of PD-L1 blockade in urothelial cancer. As to time point: pretreatment peripheral blood. TCRdb's table, derived via immunoSEQ multiplex PCR, lists solely in-frame clones and lacks some. The table has around 130,000 clones, less than 85% seen once. Sequencing used PBMCs, obtained around atezolizumab (anti-PD-L1) treatment. The receptors stem from a man between 50 and 59 years old with urothelial cancer.

The V and J genes are TRBV9 and TRBJ2-1; D is perhaps TRBD1 (6 bases). Per the germline V gene, CDR1 is SGDLS and CDR2 is YYNGEE. The V and J ends lost 4 bases and 6 bases respectively, with 14 bases between them. This CDR3 spans 14 amino acids. CDR3: CASSPGTRINEQFF. The CDR3 DNA follows: TGTGCCAGCAGCCCCGGGACAAGGATCAATGAGCAGTTCTTC. The full variable domain, its missing parts supplied by reference TRBV9 and TRBJ2-1, is DSGVTQTPKHLITATGQRVTLRCSPRSGDLSVYWYQQSLDQGLQFLIQYYNGEERAKGNILERFSAQQFPDLHSELNLSSLELGDSALYFCASSPGTRINEQFFGPGTRLTVL.

The chain recombines TRBV5-1 with TRBJ2-2; 9 bases map to TRBD2. The CDR3 loop spans 17 amino acids. Germline-derived CDR1 and CDR2 are SGHRS and YFSETQ. Trimming at V came to 2 bases and at J to 2 bases, leaving 7 bases not matched to a gene. In nucleotides, the CDR3 is TGCGCCAGCAGCTTAAGAGCGGGAGGCCCAAACACCGGGGAGCTGTTTTTT. It specifies CASSLRAGGPNTGELFF.